What follows is one TCR beta chain and its context. Its specificity is not known. The data belong to a study of neoadjuvant anti-PD-1 for oral cavity cancer. The germline V and J ends were trimmed by 3 bases and 6 bases, with 12 bases remaining between them. The CDR3 is 14 amino acids. CDR1 and CDR2 from the germline V gene are LNHDA and SQIVND (reference sequence). General study points: With a few patients per group, TCR findings need larger cohorts.

Time point denoted: after neoadjuvant nivolumab, at surgical resection. Repertoires were generated with immunoSEQ multiplex PCR, while TCRdb's copy carries only in-frame clones and drops some. This table has 73,000 or so clones, around 84% appearing once. The chain employs TRBV19 and TRBJ2-1, with D uncertain. Sequenced material: PBMCs, taken after nivolumab (anti-PD-1) treatment. This receptor was identified in a person aged 35 to 85 with oral cavity squamous cell carcinoma. The CDR3 DNA follows: TGTGCCAGTAGTATTGATGGCAGATCCAATGAGCAGTTCTTC. Its translation: CASSIDGRSNEQFF.